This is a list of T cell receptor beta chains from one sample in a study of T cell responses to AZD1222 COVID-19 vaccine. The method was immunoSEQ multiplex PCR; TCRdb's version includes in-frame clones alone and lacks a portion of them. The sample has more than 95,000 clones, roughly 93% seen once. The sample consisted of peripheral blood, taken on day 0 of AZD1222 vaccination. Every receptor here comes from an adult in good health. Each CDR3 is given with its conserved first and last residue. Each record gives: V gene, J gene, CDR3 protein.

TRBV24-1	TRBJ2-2	CATSDLQRGGLAGELFF
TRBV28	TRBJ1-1	CASSLPVDKGEAFF
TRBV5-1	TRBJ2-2	CASSWQAGELFF
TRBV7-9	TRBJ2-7	CASSFSRPDEQYF
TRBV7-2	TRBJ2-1	CASSWGQSSYNEQFF
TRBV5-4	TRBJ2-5	CASSNAGGLQETQYF
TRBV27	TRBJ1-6	CASSSPHREGYNSPLHF
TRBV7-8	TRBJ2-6	CASSFDGAGANVLTF
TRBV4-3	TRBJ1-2	CASSQDGATGTVYDGYTF
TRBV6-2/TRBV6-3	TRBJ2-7	CASSYSASGSYEQYF
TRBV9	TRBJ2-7	CASSVKDSTYEQYF
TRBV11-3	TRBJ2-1	CASSSRGWSLSYNEQFF